This TCR beta chain was identified during a study of cytomegalovirus exposure and HLA in healthy donors. General study results and limits: Across HLA loci, a later analysis found differing TCR association rates, with DRB1 most and HLA-C fewest.

With regard to this clone: Its antigen is unknown.

Germline V gives CDR1 SNHLY, CDR2 FYNNEI. With 7 bases clipped from V and 6 bases from J, the junction kept 7 bases outside the gene matches. The CDR3 spans 15 residues. Primers: 60 Vbeta forward and 13 Jbeta reverse. TCRdb's table, derived via immunoSEQ multiplex PCR, lists solely in-frame clones and lacks some. This sample has some 150,000 clones, with approximately 72% found just once. V gene TRBV2 combines with J gene TRBJ2-2, with TRBD2 matching 11 bases. This receptor was obtained from a man aged 40-49 years in good health and CMV-seronegative. The sequenced material came from PBMCs. CDR3 residues: CASMTSGVGPGELFF. In DNA form, the CDR3 reads TGTGCCAGCATGACTAGCGGGGTCGGTCCCGGGGAGCTGTTTTTT.